These 27 T cell receptor beta chains were sequenced from one sample in a study of shared clonotypes between healthy human individuals. Assay used: immunoSEQ multiplex PCR; TCRdb lists only in-frame clones, some missing. The data contain about 470,000 clones, roughly 77% of them seen just once; the ten biggest clones take up around 13%. The sample taken for sequencing was PBMCs. The receptors derive from a woman between 35 and 50 years old in good health. Some clones in this sample may be carry-over from other donors' samples.

The J gene is TRBJ2-2, the V gene TRBV6-1; 9 bases are a match to TRBD1. This CDR3 has 16 residues. Germline values: CDR1 MNHNS, CDR2 SASEGT. The V segment lost 2 bases and the J segment 4 bases; nucleotides outside the gene matches: 5. CDR3 sequence reads: CASSESGDRATGELFF. Written as DNA, the CDR3 is TGTGCCAGCAGTGAATCGGGGGACAGGGCCACCGGGGAGCTGTTTTTT.

The chain is built from TRBV5-1 and TRBJ2-3, with no clear D. Trimming removed 0 bases from V and 2 bases from J, with 10 bases in between. Germline V gene data show CDR1 as SGHRS and CDR2 as YFSETQ. The CDR3 loop spans 15 amino acids. CDR3 DNA sequence: TGCGCCAGCAGCTTGGCCAAAGTAGTCACAGATACGCAGTATTTT. Its protein is CASSLAKVVTDTQYF.

This clone was found once. A read error is the likely source, as a far larger clone sits one nucleotide away. The V gene is TRBV30, the J gene TRBJ1-2; D possibly corresponds to TRBD1 (6 bases). The CDR3 is 14 residues long. In germline, CDR1 is GTSNPN, CDR2 SVGIG (reference sequence). Here the CDR3 reads CAWRPPGQNYGHTF. CDR3 DNA sequence: TGTGCCTGGAGACCCCCTGGACAGAACTATGGCCACACCTTC.

CDR3 DNA: TGCAGCGTTGGAAGCGAACCCTTCTACGAGCAGTACTTC. Protein: CSVGSEPFYEQYF. The chain employs TRBV29-1 and TRBJ2-7; D is ambiguous. The V end lost 4 bases, the J end lost 3 bases, and 13 bases lay between the germline ends. Germline V gives CDR1 SQVTM, CDR2 ANQGSEA. The CDR3 runs 13 residues.

J is TRBJ2-3 and V is TRBV2; D may be TRBD2 (6 bases). This CDR3 has 11 amino acids. Trimming removed 10 bases from V and 3 bases from J, with 8 bases in between. Germline-derived CDR1 and CDR2 are SNHLY and FYNNEI. The CDR3 sequence: CATGRTDTQYF. In nucleotides, the CDR3 is TGTGCCACCGGGAGAACAGATACGCAGTATTTT.

The gene calls are TRBV5-1 and TRBJ1-2; D gene unclear. The CDR3 has 14 residues. V was clipped by 5 bases and J by 0 bases, with 11 bases between them. The germline CDR1 and CDR2 sequences are SGHRS and YFSETQ. The CDR3 coding sequence is TGCGCCAGCAGAAGGGCAGAGTCTAACTATGGCTACACCTTC. Its translation: CASRRAESNYGYTF.

The chain couples TRBV4-3 to TRBJ2-3, with no clear D. This CDR3 is 16 amino acids long. V lost 1 base, J lost 0 bases, and 11 bases lay in between. In germline, CDR1 is LGHNA, CDR2 YSLEER. The CDR3 here is CASSQGFHLSTDTQYF. Written as DNA, the CDR3 is TGCGCCAGCAGCCAAGGATTTCATCTTAGCACAGATACGCAGTATTTT.

The chain joins TRBV28 to TRBJ2-3; 11 bases are shared with TRBD2. Germline-derived CDR1 and CDR2 are MDHEN and SYDVKM. The CDR3 is 17 residues long. V was pared by 4 bases and J by 2 bases, with 8 bases of the junction left unmatched. Here the CDR3 reads CASSSISGRGATDTQYF. CDR3 coding DNA: TGTGCCAGCAGTTCTATTAGCGGGAGGGGGGCCACAGATACGCAGTATTTT.

The gene calls are TRBV7-2 and TRBJ2-7; a weak D match, TRBD1 (5 bases). This CDR3 is built from 16 residues. The germline V and J ends were trimmed by 5 bases and 0 bases, with 17 bases remaining between them. Germline CDR1 reads SGHTA; CDR2 reads FQGNSA. CDR3 in amino acids: CASSPYQGLVSYEQYF. CDR3 in DNA: TGTGCCAGCAGCCCATATCAGGGTTTGGTCTCCTACGAGCAGTACTTC. The variable domain in full, completed from reference TRBV7-2 and TRBJ2-7, reads GAGVSQSPSNKVTEKGKDVELRCDPISGHTALYWYRQSLGQGLEFLIYFQGNSAPDKSGLPSDRFSAERTGGSVSTLTIQRTQQEDSAVYLCASSPYQGLVSYEQYFGPGTRLTVT.

The rearrangement joins TRBV6-6 to TRBJ1-1; perhaps TRBD1 as D (6 bases). Deletions cut 10 bases from V and 3 bases from J, with 15 bases between. Germline loops: CDR1 MNHNY, CDR2 SVGAGI (reference sequence). The CDR3 extends over 13 amino acids. The CDR3 region has the DNA TGTGCCACGCACAGGGATAGGTACACTGAAGCTTTCTTT. Residues: CATHRDRYTEAFF.

DNA for the CDR3: TGTGCCAGCAGTATGGGGGTAAGCTCCTACGAGCAGTACTTC. As protein: CASSMGVSSYEQYF. The genes are TRBV7-2 and TRBJ2-7; either TRBD1 or TRBD2 may fit D (5 bases each). Germline CDR1 is SGHTA and CDR2 is FQGNSA. CDR3 length: 14 amino acids. V dropped 6 bases and J dropped 0 bases, with 12 bases sitting between them.

This clone qualifies as medium-sized. The chain employs TRBV7-2 and TRBJ2-1; D call uncertain. From germline, CDR1 is SGHTA and CDR2 FQGNSA. V lost 1 base to trimming and J lost 2 bases, with 9 bases between them. The CDR3 covers 15 residues. CDR3 amino acids: CASSLVPEAYNEQFF. Here the CDR3 DNA reads TGTGCCAGCAGCTTAGTTCCAGAGGCCTACAATGAGCAGTTCTTC.

For this clone: A much larger clone differs by one base, so this may be a read error. The sample holds other DNA sequences that translate to the same CDR3. The chain recombines TRBV7-9 with TRBJ2-5; D unclear. Germline V CDR1 and CDR2: SEHNR, FQNEAQ (reference sequence). Trimming removed 8 bases at V and 1 base at J, with 17 bases between. This CDR3 comprises 15 residues. CDR3 nucleotides: TGTGCCAGCTCCGGCCTCACATTAGTCCAAGAGACCCAGTACTTC. Amino acid sequence: CASSGLTLVQETQYF.

V and J are TRBV6-5 and TRBJ2-7, with 7 nucleotides matching TRBD1. The CDR3 totals 15 residues. V was clipped by 7 bases and J by 3 bases; unmatched bases: 12. Germline assignment: CDR1 MNHEY and CDR2 SVGAGI. DNA for the CDR3: TGTGCCAGCACGTCTCCCAGACAGGGAGTCTACGAGCAGTACTTC. Protein: CASTSPRQGVYEQYF.

The chain carries TRBV2 and TRBJ1-5, with 7 nucleotides matching TRBD1. V gave up 6 bases and J gave up 0 bases; unmatched junction bases: 2. The germline V gene has CDR1 SNHLY and CDR2 FYNNEI. The CDR3 runs 14 residues. CDR3 amino acids: CASRGQNSNQPQHF. The CDR3 DNA follows: TGTGCCAGCAGGGGACAGAATAGCAATCAGCCCCAGCATTTT.

The chain combines TRBV10-3 with TRBJ2-7, with 9 bases fitting TRBD2. The CDR3 has 14 amino acids. Germline CDR1 is ENHRY and CDR2 is SYGVKD. Losses at the gene ends were 0 bases for V and 6 bases for J; bases not matched to a gene: 3. The DNA of the CDR3 is TGTGCCATCAGTGAGTCGGGACTAGCTGGCGAGCAGTACTTC. Protein sequence: CAISESGLAGEQYF.

This clone occurred once. CDR3 sequence: CASSQPGLAGLEQYF. The CDR3 bases are TGTGCCAGCAGTCAACCGGGACTAGCGGGACTCGAGCAGTACTTC. This chain links TRBV6-6 with TRBJ2-7; TRBD2 matches at 13 bases. Germline V gene data show CDR1 as MNHNY and CDR2 as SVGAGI (reference sequence). The CDR3 covers 15 residues. Losses at the gene ends were 5 bases for V and 6 bases for J; bases not matched to a gene: 7.

The chain recombines TRBV27 with TRBJ1-3; D gene ambiguous. Germline V gene lookup returns CDR1 MNHEY and CDR2 SMNVEV (reference sequence). There are 15 residues in the CDR3. The V end lost 7 bases, the J end lost 0 bases, and 13 bases lay between the germline ends. The CDR3 DNA reads as TGTGCCAGCAAGCAAAACGGGAACTCTGGAAACACCATATATTTT. As protein: CASKQNGNSGNTIYF.

The rearrangement uses TRBV21-1 and TRBJ2-2. TRBV21-1 is a pseudogene segment. The CDR3 contains 20 residues. The CDR3 nucleotides are TGTGCCAGCAGATGGGCCGATCCTTATGAGGGGTATTCGAACACCGGGGAGCTGTTTTTT. It translates to CASRWADPYEGYSNTGELFF.

This chain links TRBV1 with TRBJ2-3; the table calls TRBD2, which could not be checked here. TRBV1 is described as a pseudogene. This CDR3 is 16 amino acids long. For the CDR3, the DNA is TGCACCAGCAGCCAAGATCTAGCGGGAGGCACAGATACGCAGTATTTT. Protein product: CTSSQDLAGGTDTQYF.

A single count supports this clone. The rearrangement uses TRBV15 and TRBJ1-1; D is uncertain. This CDR3 comprises 14 residues. With 0 bases removed from V and 6 bases from J, the gap between germline ends came to 11 bases. The germline V gene has CDR1 LNHNV and CDR2 YYDKDF (reference sequence). The CDR3 nucleotides are TGTGCCACCAGCAGAGAGGGTGGGGTGGCTGAAGCTTTCTTT. Residues: CATSREGGVAEAFF.

This clone has just one count. The gene calls are TRBV7-8 and TRBJ1-3; 7 bases are a match to TRBD1. Germline CDR1 SGHVS, CDR2 FQNEAQ. The ends lost 3 bases at V and 4 bases at J; junction bases unmatched: 6. The CDR3 has 15 residues. The DNA of the CDR3 is TGTGCCAGCAGCTTGGTACAGGGGAGAGGAAACACCATATATTTT. It yields the protein CASSLVQGRGNTIYF.

The chain combines TRBV5-6 with TRBJ1-1; D might be TRBD1 (5 bases). Per the germline V gene, CDR1 is SGHDT and CDR2 is YYEEEE. This CDR3 is built from 14 residues. V was trimmed by 1 base and J by 4 bases, leaving 11 bases between them. The CDR3 protein is CASSLRGDGTEAFF. Here the CDR3 DNA reads TGTGCCAGCAGCTTGAGGGGAGATGGCACTGAAGCTTTCTTT.

V and J are TRBV5-4 and TRBJ2-5; the D gene could be TRBD1 or TRBD2 (5 bases each). V shed 4 bases and J shed 7 bases, with 17 bases lying between them. This CDR3 is built from 14 residues. Looked up from germline, CDR1 is SGHNT and CDR2 is YYREEE (reference sequence). This CDR3 reads CASSLPGTPGTQYF. The CDR3 coding sequence is TGTGCCAGCAGCCTCCCCGGGACCCCGGGGACCCAGTACTTC.

This clone was found many times. The chain couples TRBV4-2 to TRBJ2-6; D remains ambiguous. The CDR3 loop spans 16 amino acids. Trimming removed 0 bases from V and 0 bases from J, with 6 bases in between. CDR1 LGHNA and CDR2 YNFKEQ come from the germline V gene. CDR3 loop: CASSQDQSSGANVLTF. Written as DNA, the CDR3 is TGTGCCAGCAGCCAAGATCAGAGCTCTGGGGCCAACGTCCTGACTTTC.

This clone was recorded once. A single base is all that separates this from a far larger clone, so a read error is likely. This same CDR3 is encoded by further DNA sequences in the sample. The chain combines TRBV30 with TRBJ1-4; D is uncertain. The V end lost 3 bases, the J end lost 8 bases, and 10 bases lay between the germline ends. CDR3 length: 12 residues. In germline, CDR1 is GTSNPN, CDR2 SVGIG (reference sequence). The CDR3 nucleotides are TGTGCCTGGAGCCCCCTGAGGGAAAAACTGTTTTTT. As protein: CAWSPLREKLFF.

This chain connects TRBV6-4 to TRBJ2-6; D unclear. The CDR3 has 14 amino acids. The germline CDR1 and CDR2 sequences are MRHNA and SNTAGT. Trimming removed 4 bases at V and 0 bases at J, with 4 bases between. The CDR3 spells CASSVDSGANVLTF. In nucleotides, the CDR3 is TGTGCCAGCAGTGTTGACTCTGGGGCCAACGTCCTGACTTTC.